The 32 T cell receptor beta chains below come from one sample, sequenced in a study of CD8+CD57+ T cells in acquired aplastic anemia. Genomic DNA acted as the template from which TCR beta VDJ combination and CDR3 sequence profiling were carried out. TCRdb reprocessed the reads with MiXCR, giving one entry per CDR3 protein. The data contain a few hundred thousand distinct CDR3 sequences, just under 70% of them singletons. Sequencing input: sorted CD4+, CD8+, or CD8+CD57+ T cells (not recorded which) from PBMCs. These receptors came from a human donor in good health, serving as a control.

This sequence joins TRBV10-3 and TRBJ2-5, with 8 nucleotides matching TRBD2. Germline trimming cut 5 bases from V and 11 bases from J; bases unmatched to any gene: 13. Germline V gene lookup returns CDR1 ENHRY and CDR2 SYGVKD. The CDR3 runs to 14 residues. CDR3: CAISRGGDPYAQYF. The CDR3 nucleotides read TGTGCCATCAGTCGGGGGGGGGACCCCTACGCGCAGTACTTC.

In regard to this clonotype: The junction departs from germline at one end; a sequencing error may be responsible. The chain is built from TRBV7-3 and TRBJ1-3; D perhaps matches TRBD1 (5 bases). The CDR3 loop spans 16 amino acids. Germline CDR1 is SGHTA and CDR2 is FQGTGA. In DNA form, the CDR3 reads TGTGCCAGCAGCCCACGGGGCACGAGCAATGGAACCACCATATATTTT. Its protein product is CASSPRGTSNGTTIYF.

The chain is built from TRBV20-1 and TRBJ2-7; D might be TRBD1 or TRBD2, each matching 5 bases. Germline CDR1 and CDR2: DFQATT and SNEGSKA (reference sequence). The CDR3 runs 17 residues. The ends were cut back, 5 bases at V and 7 bases at J, with 30 bases in the middle. The CDR3 DNA reads TGCAGTGCTTCCCTCGGGGTTGTGCAGGGAGAAGGGCAAGAGCAGTACTTC. Its translation is CSASLGVVQGEGQEQYF.

As for this clonotype: Since a much larger clone is just one base distant, this may be a read error. This chain uses TRBV14 with TRBJ1-2, with a tentative D call TRBD1 (6 bases). Germline V gives CDR1 SGHDN, CDR2 FVKESK. CDR3 size: 14 residues. The CDR3 sequence: CASRRTGGSYGCTF. CDR3 sequence (DNA): TGTGCCAGCAGAAGGACGGGGGGCTCCTATGGCTGCACCTTC.

The J gene is TRBJ1-1, the V gene TRBV20-1; D gene ambiguous. Trimming removed 3 bases from V and 4 bases from J, with 18 bases in between. The CDR3 length is 15 residues. CDR1 and CDR2 from the germline V gene are DFQATT and SNEGSKA (reference sequence). The CDR3 protein is CSARNGCSVGTEAFF. The CDR3, as DNA: TGCAGTGCTAGGAATGGGTGCTCGGTAGGCACTGAAGCTTTCTTT.

Remarks on this clonotype: One end of the junction varies from germline; a read error may be responsible. V usage is TRBV7-2 and J usage is TRBJ2-1, with 7 bases that match TRBD2. This CDR3 comprises 16 residues. Germline values: CDR1 SGHTA, CDR2 FQGNSA. CDR3 loop: CASSHTGGSSYNEQFF. The CDR3 coding sequence is TGCGCCAGCAGCCACACCGGGGGGAGCTCCTACAATGAGCAGTTCTTC.

In the case of this clonotype: Germline is not matched at one junction end, which may reflect a read error. This chain links TRBV7-2 with TRBJ1-2, with 8 bases aligning to TRBD1. CDR1 SGHTA and CDR2 FQGNSA come from the germline V gene. This CDR3 is 14 amino acids long. The CDR3 DNA is TGTGCCAGCAGGCGCGGGCCAGGGGGCGATGGCTACTCCTTC. This encodes CASRRGPGGDGYSF.

As concerns this clonotype: Its ends do not fully match the called genes, so a read error is possible. The gene calls are TRBV7-3 and TRBJ2-5; D remains unclear. Looked up from germline, CDR1 is SGHTA and CDR2 is FQGTGA. The CDR3 runs to 13 residues. The CDR3 DNA follows: TGTGCCAGCAGCTTAGCGCTGGGGTCCAATGAGCAGTTC. Residues: CASSLALGSNEQF.

In nucleotides, the CDR3 is TGTGCCAGCAGCGGGACAGGGACGTATAGCAATCAGCCCCAGCATTTT. Its translation: CASSGTGTYSNQPQHF. The chain recombines TRBV12-3 or TRBV12-4 with TRBJ1-5; 9 bases fit TRBD1. V lost 6 bases to trimming and J lost 0 bases; unmatched junction nucleotides: 6. This CDR3 is 16 amino acids long.

This chain joins TRBV7-2 and TRBJ2-7; a weak D match, TRBD1 (5 bases). Trimming shortened V by 5 bases and J by 13 bases, and 27 bases separated the two germline ends. CDR1 is SGHTA, CDR2 FQGNSA, per germline. The CDR3 is made up of 15 amino acids. CDR3 protein: CASSVQAVRSRANYF. The CDR3 bases are TGTGCCAGCAGCGTACAGGCGGTAAGGTCTCGCGCCAACTACTTC.

This clonotype was counted at least ten times. This rearrangement joins TRBV7-8 to TRBJ2-5, with 7 bases lining up with TRBD1. Germline CDR1 SGHVS, CDR2 FQNEAQ. The CDR3 has 15 amino acids. With V trimmed by 6 bases and J by 2 bases, 9 bases remained unmatched. The CDR3 here is CASRRGTEVQETQYF. CDR3 DNA: TGTGCCAGCAGAAGAGGGACAGAAGTACAAGAGACCCAGTACTTC.

The V and J genes are TRBV5-4 and TRBJ2-7, with a tentative D call TRBD2 (6 bases). Per the germline V gene, CDR1 is SGHNT and CDR2 is YYREEE (reference sequence). This CDR3 is 15 amino acids long. Trimming removed 4 bases at V and 2 bases at J, with 16 bases between. The CDR3 sequence is CASSRDFGRAYEQYF. DNA of the CDR3: TGTGCCAGCAGCAGGGACTTTGGGAGAGCCTACGAGCAGTACTTC.

This sequence joins TRBV15 and TRBJ1-4; weak D call: TRBD1 (5 bases). From germline, CDR1 is LNHNV and CDR2 YYDKDF (reference sequence). V dropped 3 bases and J dropped 7 bases, with 12 bases sitting between them. This CDR3 comprises 14 residues. Here the CDR3 DNA reads TGTGCCACCAGCAGCTTGGGGGGGTTTGAAAAACTGTTTTTT. Translation gives CATSSLGGFEKLFF.

V is TRBV12-5 and J is TRBJ2-3; TRBD2 aligns across 8 bases. There are 16 residues in the CDR3. Germline V gene sequence: CDR1 LGHNT, CDR2 FRNRAP. CDR3 nucleotides: TGTGCCTCCCGGAGAGATTCGGGAGGGGACACAGATACGCAGTATTTT. This codes for CASRRDSGGDTDTQYF. Drawing the rest from reference TRBV12-5 and TRBJ2-3, the complete variable domain is DARVTQTPRHKVTEMGQEVTMRCQPILGHNTVFWYRQTMMQGLELLAYFRNRAPLDDSGMPKDRFSAEMPDATLATLKIQPSEPRDSAVYFCASRRDSGGDTDTQYFGPGTRLTVL.

V is TRBV10-3 and J is TRBJ1-2, with D perhaps matching TRBD1 (5 bases). Trimming took off 4 bases at V and 7 bases at J, with 10 bases between the two ends. The CDR3 runs 12 residues. The V gene's germline CDR1 is ENHRY and CDR2 SYGVKD. For the CDR3, the DNA is TGTGCCATCAGTGGGGGGAGGGCTGGCTACACCTTC. As protein: CAISGGRAGYTF.

Regarding this clonotype: Sequence at one end of the junction differs from germline and may be a read error. The gene calls are TRBV7-2 and TRBJ2-7; 13 positions match TRBD2. CDR3 length: 14 residues. Germline CDR1 SGHTA, CDR2 FQGNSA. DNA of the CDR3: TGTGCCAGCAGCCAACTAGCGGGGGGGGCCCAACAGACCTTC. This translates into CASSQLAGGAQQTF.

With regard to this clonotype: This is likely a read error, given that the CDR3 carries no conserved phenylalanine or tryptophan at its end. No DNA is shown, since the ends of the CDR3 on it are uncertain; the CDR3 is the one TCRdb lists. The chain is built from TRBV7-3 and TRBJ1-1; TRBD1, the table's D call, lacks a check against the DNA. CDR1 and CDR2 from the germline V gene are SGHTA and FQGTGA. The CDR3 has 12 amino acids, counting both end residues. This chain's CDR3 is CASSLAGGEEIL.

This clonotype was seen at least ten times. This chain joins TRBV6-1 and TRBJ2-3, with TRBD2 matching over 7 bases. V shed 10 bases and J 2 bases; nucleotides not matched to a gene: 3. Germline V gives CDR1 MNHNS, CDR2 SASEGT. The CDR3 length is 12 residues. Here the CDR3 reads CATRDYTDTQYF. CDR3 bases: TGTGCCACCCGGGACTACACAGATACGCAGTATTTT.

The CDR3 here is CASSLEGEVDNEQFF. The CDR3, as DNA: TGTGCCAGCAGCTTAGAGGGGGAGGTGGACAATGAGCAGTTCTTC. The gene calls are TRBV13 and TRBJ2-1; D tentatively fits TRBD1 or TRBD2 (6 bases each). Trimming removed 1 base from V and 5 bases from J, with 12 bases in between. CDR1 is PRHDT and CDR2 is FYEKMQ in the germline V gene (reference sequence). The CDR3 has 15 amino acids.

The sample holds a few counts of this clonotype. The genes are TRBV6-6 and TRBJ1-2; D is perhaps TRBD1 (5 bases). The V gene lost 8 bases and the J gene lost 4 bases, with 8 bases spanning the gap. The CDR3 loop spans 11 amino acids. Germline V gives CDR1 MNHNY, CDR2 SVGAGI (reference sequence). The CDR3 sequence: CASGTGYGYTF. The CDR3, as DNA: TGTGCCAGCGGTACAGGCTATGGCTACACCTTC.

V is TRBV7-9 and J is TRBJ2-7; D gene uncertain. The germline V gene has CDR1 SEHNR and CDR2 FQNEAQ (reference sequence). Trimming took 7 bases from V and 6 from J, leaving 16 bases between them. This CDR3 is built from 13 residues. The CDR3 region is CASTPAPLAEQYF. CDR3 nucleotides: TGTGCCAGCACCCCGGCCCCACTTGCCGAGCAGTACTTC.

Of note for this clonotype: The conserved closing phenylalanine or tryptophan is absent in this CDR3, likely reflecting a read error. The DNA is left out, because the CDR3 cannot be placed on it with certainty; the CDR3 is given as TCRdb lists it. The chain recombines TRBV9 with TRBJ1-4. Germline-derived CDR1 and CDR2 are SGDLS and YYNGEE. The CDR3 has 13 residues if both end residues are counted. The CDR3 spells CVSSVADTAHRCL.

With respect to this clonotype: Here the CDR3 omits its conserved ending phenylalanine or tryptophan, so a read error is the likely source. The CDR3 sequence is CAIPPPGVGCTEAFL. The CDR3 nucleotides read TGTGCCATCCCCCCCCCCGGGGTAGGTTGCACTGAAGCTTTCCTT. This chain joins TRBV10-3 and TRBJ1-1; D not resolved. CDR1 and CDR2 from the germline V gene are ENHRY and SYGVKD. V was pared by 8 bases and J by 4 bases, with 20 bases between. The CDR3 extends over 15 amino acids.

Note on this clonotype: Compared with germline, one end of the junction differs, possibly owing to a read error. The chain uses TRBV6-2 or TRBV6-3 and TRBJ1-2; no reliable D call. The CDR3 is 13 amino acids. Germline V gives CDR1 MNHEY, CDR2 SVGEGT. The CDR3 is CASAASGTYGYTF. CDR3 in DNA: TGCGCCAGCGCGGCCTCAGGCACCTATGGCTACACCTTC.

At least ten counts were recorded for this clonotype. The rearrangement joins TRBV4-3 to TRBJ1-2; TRBD1 is a possible D gene (5 bases). The germline V gene encodes CDR1 LGHNA and CDR2 YSLEER. V was trimmed by 1 base and J by 3 bases, leaving 15 bases between them. The CDR3 has 16 amino acids. The CDR3 sequence is CASSQGVAGRDYGYTF. DNA for the CDR3: TGCGCCAGCAGCCAAGGAGTTGCGGGGCGCGACTATGGCTACACCTTC.

The chain is built from TRBV19 and TRBJ1-6, with a possible D match to TRBD1 (5 bases). In germline, CDR1 is LNHDA, CDR2 SQIVND (reference sequence). The CDR3 runs to 14 residues. V was cut by 6 bases and J by 10 bases, with 16 bases left in between. Here the CDR3 reads CASRSGPLDSPLHF. In DNA, the CDR3 is TGTGCCAGTAGGTCGGGACCATTAGACTCACCCCTCCACTTT.

This clonotype was recorded only once. The V call is TRBV11-1, the J call TRBJ2-2; D remains unclear. Germline V lookup: CDR1 SGHAT, CDR2 FQDESV (reference sequence). The V end was cut by 5 bases, the J end by 1 base, with 11 bases between. CDR3 length equals 15 residues. The CDR3 nucleotides are TGTGCCAGCAGCCCGGTTCGCTGGAACACCGGGGAGCTGTTTTTT. Protein product: CASSPVRWNTGELFF.

J is TRBJ2-7 and V is TRBV9; perhaps TRBD2 as D (6 bases). The germline gives CDR1 SGDLS, CDR2 YYNGEE. The CDR3 length is 14 residues. V was cut by 3 bases and J by 11 bases, with 21 bases left in between. Here the CDR3 reads CASSASRLVYDKYF. The CDR3 coding sequence is TGTGCCAGCAGCGCGTCGAGACTAGTCTACGATAAGTACTTC.

The chain recombines TRBV9 with TRBJ2-7; D ambiguous. The V end was cut by 4 bases, the J end by 3 bases, with 23 bases between. This CDR3 spans 17 amino acids. The germline V gene has CDR1 SGDLS and CDR2 YYNGEE. Written as DNA, the CDR3 is TGTGCCAGCAGCCATTGGTCGCGCTATGCGTGCGTCTACGAGCAGTACTTC. It yields the protein CASSHWSRYACVYEQYF.

This clonotype has at least ten counts. The V and J genes are TRBV20-1 and TRBJ2-1, with 7 bases matching TRBD2. Germline CDR1 and CDR2: DFQATT and SNEGSKA (reference sequence). Trimming cost V 8 bases and J 7 bases; bases outside gene matches: 14. The CDR3 covers 14 residues. CDR3 protein: CSSRVRQGGNEQFF. In DNA, the CDR3 is TGCAGTAGTAGAGTGCGGCAGGGAGGGAATGAGCAGTTCTTC.

This clonotype appeared once. The chain is built from TRBV12-3 or TRBV12-4 and TRBJ1-2; D might be TRBD1 (5 bases). V lost 7 bases and J lost 5, with 20 bases in between. The CDR3 runs to 15 residues. CDR3 DNA sequence: TGTGCCAGCAAGCTAGGGGAACGGACGGGATATGGCTACACCTTC. Translated, it gives CASKLGERTGYGYTF.

The rearrangement links TRBV10-2 to TRBJ2-2; 8 bases are a match to TRBD1. The germline V gene encodes CDR1 WSHSY and CDR2 SAAADI. CDR3 length equals 14 residues. V gave up 8 bases and J gave up 4 bases; unmatched junction bases: 6. The DNA of the CDR3 is TGCGCCAGCGATGGACAGGGCAGCACCGGGGAGCTGTTTTTT. Translation gives CASDGQGSTGELFF.